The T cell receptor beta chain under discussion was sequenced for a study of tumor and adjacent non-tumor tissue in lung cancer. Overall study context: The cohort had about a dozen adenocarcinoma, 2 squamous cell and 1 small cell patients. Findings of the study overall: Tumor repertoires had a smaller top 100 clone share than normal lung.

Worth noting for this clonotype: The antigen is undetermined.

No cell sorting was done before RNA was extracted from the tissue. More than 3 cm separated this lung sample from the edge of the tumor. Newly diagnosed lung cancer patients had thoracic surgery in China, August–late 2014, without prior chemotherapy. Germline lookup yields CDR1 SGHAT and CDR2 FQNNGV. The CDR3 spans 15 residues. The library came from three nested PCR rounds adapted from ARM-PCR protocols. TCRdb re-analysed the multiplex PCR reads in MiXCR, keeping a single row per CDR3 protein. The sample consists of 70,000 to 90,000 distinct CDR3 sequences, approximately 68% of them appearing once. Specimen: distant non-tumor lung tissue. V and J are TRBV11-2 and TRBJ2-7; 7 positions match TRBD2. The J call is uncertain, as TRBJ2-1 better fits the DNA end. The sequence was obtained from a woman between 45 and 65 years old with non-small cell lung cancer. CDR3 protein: CASSFGISGYYEQFF. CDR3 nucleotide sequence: TGTGCCAGCAGTTTCGGGATTAGCGGGTACTACGAGCAGTTCTTC.